The T cell receptor (beta chain) under discussion was sequenced for a study of breast tumors, draining lymph nodes, adjacent tissues. Looked up from germline, CDR1 is SNHLY and CDR2 is FYNNEI. The CDR3 sequence is 13 residues long. Notes on the study in general: Data only fit, rather than demonstrated, lymph node origin of most tumor T cells. Compared with lymph nodes, tumors were less diverse; compared with nontumor tissue, more. The data were judged consistent with most tumor T cells coming from lymph node and expanding in tumor. Tumor and nontumor repertoires were significantly more similar in luminal-like than in basal-like breast cancer.

Breast cancer patients provided tissue from their axillary draining lymph nodes. This clonotype was recorded once. Its matching antigen is unknown. TCRdb re-called the multiplex PCR reads with MiXCR, one entry per CDR3 protein. The sample carries around 140,000 distinct CDR3 sequences, around a third recorded once. This TCR was recovered from a female donor with breast cancer. Some clones in this sample may be carry-over from other donors' samples. What was sequenced was axillary lymph node tissue. The rearrangement joins TRBV2 to TRBJ2-3; the D is unclear. For the CDR3, the DNA is TGTGCTATAGACCCGCCTAGCACAGATACGCAGTATTTT. Translating gives CAIDPPSTDTQYF.